This TCR beta chain comes out of a study of T cell responses to AZD1222 COVID-19 vaccine. This CDR3 has 16 residues. Trimming cost V 3 bases and J 7 bases, with 23 bases left between them. Germline V lookup: CDR1 SGHRS, CDR2 YFSETQ. Some clones are missing from TCRdb's copy, which holds only in-frame ones; the method was immunoSEQ multiplex PCR. The sample contains about 55,000 clones, roughly 87% of which appear only once. The rearrangement joins TRBV5-1 to TRBJ2-7; D may be TRBD2 (6 bases). This sequence originates from an adult in good health. The sequencing here drew on peripheral blood, taken on day 0 of AZD1222 vaccination. The CDR3 DNA follows: TGCGCCAGCAGCTCACCGGGGACTCGAGTCTTGAAAGAGCAGTACTTC. This translates into CASSSPGTRVLKEQYF.